This T cell receptor beta chain was obtained from a study of PD-L1 blockade in urothelial cancer. Study overall: Analyses were performed on blood at 3 weeks after treatment start (the second dose) and at 6 weeks. When blood samples were assessed, the median T cell count was 120,000 to 150,000.

Between the trimmed V and J ends, which lost 0 bases and 6 bases, there was a span of 8 bases. CDR1 is MNHEY, CDR2 SVGAGI, per germline. This CDR3 is 13 amino acids long. The time point is: pretreatment peripheral blood. Using immunoSEQ multiplex PCR, the repertoire was profiled, and TCRdb retains in-frame clones only, with some absent. The sample holds tens of thousands of clones, 85% to 90% seen once. This chain joins TRBV6-5 and TRBJ2-5, with D possibly being TRBD1 (5 bases). Sample: PBMCs, taken around atezolizumab (anti-PD-L1) treatment. The origin of this receptor is a man aged 55 to 69 with urothelial cancer. The CDR3 loop is CASSYSQGKTQYF. As DNA, the CDR3 is TGTGCCAGCAGTTACTCCCAGGGAAAGACCCAGTACTTC.